This TCR beta chain is from a study of read filtering for tumor transcriptome and immune sequencing. Study in general: After DNase treatment, RNA was made into whole-transcriptome libraries. RNA-seq yielded only about 75 to 1,400 TCR reads, IR-seq about 3.5 to 10.27 million. Findings of the study overall: The sorted CD138-negative fraction was a mixed bone marrow immune population, not purified T cells.

This library used around 400 ng RNA and molecular barcoded adaptors spanning alpha/delta and beta/gamma chains. Each CDR3 protein gets one entry after TCRdb re-called the reads with MiXCR. The table includes around 140,000 distinct CDR3 sequences, roughly an eighth detected once. Bone marrow was sampled from every patient at the time of active disease. With regard to this clonotype: Its antigen is not known.

Trimming cost V 5 bases and J 7 bases; bases outside gene matches: 17. This CDR3 is built from 18 residues. CDR1 is SGHTA and CDR2 is FQGTGA in the germline V gene. The sequence came from a donor over 35 with multiple myeloma. Sequencing input: a population of CD138-negative cells sorted from bone marrow. V is TRBV7-3 and J is TRBJ2-7; 13 nucleotides agree with TRBD2. The CDR3 sequence: CASSREPGLAGLAGEQYF. The CDR3, as DNA: TGTGCCAGCAGCCGCGAACCGGGACTAGCGGGACTTGCCGGGGAGCAGTACTTC.